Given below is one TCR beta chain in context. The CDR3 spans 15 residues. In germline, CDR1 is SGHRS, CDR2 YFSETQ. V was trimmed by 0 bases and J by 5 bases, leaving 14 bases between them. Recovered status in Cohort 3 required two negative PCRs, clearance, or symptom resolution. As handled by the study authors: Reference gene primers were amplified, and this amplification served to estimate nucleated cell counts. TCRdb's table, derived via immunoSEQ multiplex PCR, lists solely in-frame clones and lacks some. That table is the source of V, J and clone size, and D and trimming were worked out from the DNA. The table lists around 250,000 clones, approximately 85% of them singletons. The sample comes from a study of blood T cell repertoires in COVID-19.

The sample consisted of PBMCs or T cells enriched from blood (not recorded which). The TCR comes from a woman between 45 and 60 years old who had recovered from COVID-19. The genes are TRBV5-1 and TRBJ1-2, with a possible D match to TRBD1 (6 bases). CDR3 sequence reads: CASSLAGTPRYGYTF. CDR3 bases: TGCGCCAGCAGCTTGGCCGGGACACCAAGGTATGGCTACACCTTC.